This T cell receptor (beta chain) was documented in a study of cytomegalovirus exposure and HLA in healthy donors. Study findings and constraints: A previous analysis found most TCR beta V segments productive roughly 90% or roughly 30% of the time.

In regard to this clone: Its antigen is not identified.

CDR1 is KGHSH, CDR2 LQKENI, per germline. Trimming pared 3 bases from V and 4 bases from J, leaving 12 bases between. The CDR3 length is 14 residues. This PCR relied on a set of 60 Vbeta primers and 13 Jbeta primers. The assay was immunoSEQ multiplex PCR, and TCRdb's table has in-frame clones only and misses some. Its clone listing holds roughly 30,000 clones. The J gene is TRBJ1-2, the V gene TRBV18, with D unresolved. Sequencing was carried out using PBMCs. The receptor's source is a woman between 35 and 50 years old in good health and CMV-seropositive. CDR3 sequence (DNA): TGTGCCAGCTCACCTACATCGCGGATCTATGGCTACACCTTC. It is translated as CASSPTSRIYGYTF.